Presented here are 3 T cell receptor beta chains from one specimen sequenced in a study of blood T cell repertoires in COVID-19. Libraries were prepared by immunoSEQ multiplex PCR; TCRdb keeps only in-frame clonotypes and omits some of them. Of approximately 200,000 clones listed, around 80% are singletons. Source material: peripheral blood. Source of these receptors: a woman aged 55-69 years who had recovered from COVID-19.

The genes are TRBV5-4 and TRBJ1-1; no clear D. V was clipped by 4 bases and J by 1 base, with 8 bases between them. The CDR3 sequence is 13 residues long. The germline V gene has CDR1 SGHNT and CDR2 YYREEE (reference sequence). The CDR3 loop is CASSRVENTEAFF. CDR3 DNA: TGTGCCAGCAGCCGAGTAGAGAACACTGAAGCTTTCTTT.

The rearrangement joins TRBV6-2 or TRBV6-3 to TRBJ2-5, with a tentative D call TRBD1 (6 bases). The CDR3 is 14 amino acids. Looked up from germline, CDR1 is MNHEY and CDR2 is SVGEGT. V was trimmed by 5 bases and J by 2 bases, leaving 12 bases between them. The CDR3 reads CASSRGQIQETQYF. Written as DNA, the CDR3 is TGTGCCAGCAGTAGAGGACAGATTCAAGAGACCCAGTACTTC.

This clone turned up a few times. The V and J genes are TRBV19 and TRBJ1-1, with D tentatively TRBD1 (5 bases). Trimming shortened V by 7 bases and J by 1 base, and 10 bases separated the two germline ends. The V gene's germline CDR1 is LNHDA and CDR2 SQIVND (reference sequence). The CDR3 extends over 13 amino acids. CDR3 in DNA: TGTGCCAGTACTGCCACAGGGAACACTGAAGCTTTCTTT. Translated: CASTATGNTEAFF.